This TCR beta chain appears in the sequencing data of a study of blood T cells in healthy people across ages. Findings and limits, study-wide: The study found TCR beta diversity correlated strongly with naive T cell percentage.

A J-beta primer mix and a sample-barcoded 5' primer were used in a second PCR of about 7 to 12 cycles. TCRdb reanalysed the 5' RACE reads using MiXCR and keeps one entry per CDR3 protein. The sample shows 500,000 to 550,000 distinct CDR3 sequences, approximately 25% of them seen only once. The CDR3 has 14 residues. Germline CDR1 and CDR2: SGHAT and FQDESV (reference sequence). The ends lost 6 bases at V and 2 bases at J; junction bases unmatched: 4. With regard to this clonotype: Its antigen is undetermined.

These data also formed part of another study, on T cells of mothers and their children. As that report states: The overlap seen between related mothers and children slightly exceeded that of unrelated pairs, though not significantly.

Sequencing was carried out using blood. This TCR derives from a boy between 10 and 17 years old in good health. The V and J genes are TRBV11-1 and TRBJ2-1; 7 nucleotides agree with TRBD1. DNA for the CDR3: TGTGCCAGCAGTACAGGGGCTACCTACAATGAGCAGTTCTTC. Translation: CASSTGATYNEQFF.